Shown below are 10 T cell receptor beta chains from a single sample sequenced in a study of blood T cell repertoires in COVID-19. Profiling relied on immunoSEQ multiplex PCR, and the TCRdb table lists in-frame clones only, not all of them. This table has about 230,000 clones, 75% to 85% appearing once. Sequencing input: peripheral blood. The receptors shown here come from a woman aged 80 or over with COVID-19, enrolled during active disease.

The rearrangement links TRBV18 to TRBJ1-2; D is perhaps TRBD1 (6 bases). Per germline, CDR1 KGHSH and CDR2 LQKENI. V was cut by 3 bases and J by 2 bases, with 13 bases left in between. The CDR3 has 15 residues. The CDR3 protein is CASSPEGVANYGYTF. The CDR3 coding sequence is TGTGCCAGCTCACCCGAGGGGGTGGCGAACTATGGCTACACCTTC.

The rearrangement uses TRBV29-1 and TRBJ2-5; tentative D call: TRBD2 (5 bases). V lost 3 bases, J lost 2 bases, and 7 bases lay in between. The V gene's germline CDR1 is SQVTM and CDR2 ANQGSEA. The CDR3 covers 12 residues. The CDR3 DNA sequence: TGCAGCGTTGACCGACTACAAGAGACCCAGTACTTC. Translating it yields CSVDRLQETQYF.

The chain recombines TRBV7-2 with TRBJ2-6; D gene unclear. The V gene's germline CDR1 is SGHTA and CDR2 FQGNSA. This CDR3 comprises 12 residues. With 5 bases removed from V and 8 bases from J, the gap between germline ends came to 7 bases. Written as DNA, the CDR3 is TGTGCCAGCAGCCTTATGTCCAACGTCCTGACTTTC. Translating gives CASSLMSNVLTF.

The chain joins TRBV30 to TRBJ1-2; 8 nucleotides match TRBD1. This CDR3 is 12 amino acids long. The ends lost 3 bases at V and 8 bases at J; junction bases unmatched: 5. Germline CDR1 GTSNPN, CDR2 SVGIG (reference sequence). The CDR3 DNA follows: TGTGCCTGGAGGCAGGGGGCGAGAGGCTACACCTTC. Amino acid sequence: CAWRQGARGYTF.

CDR3 sequence: CASSLAGGGNPNYGYTF. Here the CDR3 DNA reads TGTGCCAGCAGCTTAGCCGGCGGGGGGAACCCCAACTATGGCTACACCTTC. The chain carries TRBV7-2 and TRBJ1-2, with TRBD1 as a possible D gene (5 bases). The germline V gene encodes CDR1 SGHTA and CDR2 FQGNSA. The germline V and J ends were trimmed by 0 bases and 2 bases, with 16 bases remaining between them. This CDR3 contains 17 residues.

The rearrangement uses TRBV5-1 and TRBJ1-1; TRBD1 is a possible D gene (6 bases). The CDR3 has 14 amino acids. Germline V gene data show CDR1 as SGHRS and CDR2 as YFSETQ. Trimming shortened V by 4 bases and J by 5 bases, and 15 bases separated the two germline ends. CDR3 in DNA: TGCGCCAGCAGCGTACAGGGTCTAAAGACTGAAGCTTTCTTT. It translates to CASSVQGLKTEAFF. The whole variable domain, remainder taken from reference TRBV5-1 and TRBJ1-1, is KAGVTQTPRYLIKTRGQQVTLSCSPISGHRSVSWYQQTPGQGLQFLFEYFSETQRNKGNFPGRFSGRQFSNSRSEMNVSTLELGDSALYLCASSVQGLKTEAFFGQGTRLTVV.

This clone occurred a few times. CDR3 residues: CASSHPLAGSTDTQYF. The CDR3 DNA follows: TGTGCCAGCAGCCATCCCCTAGCGGGAAGCACAGATACGCAGTATTTT. V usage is TRBV5-4 and J usage is TRBJ2-3; 9 bases match TRBD2. The germline V gene encodes CDR1 SGHNT and CDR2 YYREEE (reference sequence). The CDR3 has 16 residues. The V and J ends lost 4 bases and 0 bases, in that order; junction bases with no gene match: 6.

The chain has TRBV19 and TRBJ1-4; 8 bases agree with TRBD1. From germline, CDR1 is LNHDA and CDR2 SQIVND (reference sequence). J was trimmed by 12 bases and V by 1 base; bases with no gene match: 7. The CDR3 has 14 residues. The CDR3 DNA reads as TGTGCCAGTAGTATAGGCCAGGGGGCCGCGGAACTGTTTTTT. Protein: CASSIGQGAAELFF.

The rearrangement joins TRBV7-9 to TRBJ2-6; a weak D match, TRBD1 (5 bases). V was trimmed by 1 base and J by 2 bases, leaving 9 bases between them. This CDR3 is built from 16 residues. CDR1 and CDR2 (germline): SEHNR, FQNEAQ (reference sequence). CDR3 protein: CASSLVVGAGANVLTF. The CDR3 nucleotides read TGTGCCAGCAGCTTAGTCGTAGGGGCTGGGGCCAACGTCCTGACTTTC.

The chain uses TRBV30 and TRBJ1-5; 8 bases are shared with TRBD1. CDR1 and CDR2 from the germline V gene are GTSNPN and SVGIG (reference sequence). The CDR3 covers 14 residues. J lost 4 bases, V lost 3 bases, and 5 bases had no gene match. The CDR3 spells CAWSGGQGNQPQHF. In DNA, the CDR3 is TGTGCCTGGAGCGGTGGACAGGGTAATCAGCCCCAGCATTTT.